This entry concerns a single T cell receptor (beta chain). No antigen is known for it. No base quality values were provided; no much bigger clone lies one nucleotide off. At one collaborating source in Seattle, patients were enrolled during active infection and were followed longitudinally through the course of disease. Collaborating institutions collected whole blood in K2EDTA tubes following their own protocols. Collaborator samples were shipped for TCRbeta analysis as frozen whole blood, isolated PBMCs, or DNA extracted from either sample type. This record comes from a study of blood T cell repertoires in COVID-19 (dated by TCRdb to 2018 to 2020). Regarding the complete study: Samples covering the acute and convalescent phases of COVID-19 were provided by collaborators in the United States, Italy and Spain. Subjects who had been exposed to COVID-19, were actively infected with it, or had recovered from it provided the deeply sampled blood TCRbeta repertoires that made up the dataset. A freely available public database, intended as a resource for researchers studying the immune response to SARS-CoV-2, is where the repertoires were released. Where available, HLA class I and class II types were taken from metadata supplied by the sample provider and were not determined by assay-based typing. The sample metadata nearly always contained a de-identified subject ID, COVID-19 status, age in years and sex. Samples came from the ongoing ImmuneRACE study (first 160 participants) plus 1,254 subjects from 6 global collaborators. The material from the prospective study consisted of cDNA or gDNA derived from T cells, B-cell-depleted T cells, or PBMCs. Results and caveats for the whole study, not just this receptor: The amount of clinical and demographic metadata varied by source and participant and was provided uncurated.

The CDR3 starts with the cysteine, ends with the phenylalanine, and has 16 residues. Kept here is only the CDR3 DNA, which spans 48 bases and is read in frame from base 1. The CDR1 and CDR2 encoded by the germline V gene are MNHNS and SASEGT. V is pruned by 2 bases and J by 0 bases, leaving 5 bases of the junction without a gene match. The immunoSEQ Assay, a bias-controlled multiplex PCR, was used to amplify TCRbeta CDR3 regions from genomic DNA. In the paper's pipeline: The number of nucleated cells in each sample was estimated from the amplification of reference gene primers within the assay. To quantify the absolute abundance of each unique TCRbeta CDR3 rearrangement, sequence reads were collapsed and filtered. For each sample, productive Simpson clonality was calculated as the square root of Simpson's diversity index across productive rearrangements. Here the immuneACCESS table is served through TCRdb, limited to in-frame sequences with V and J called. Missing clones are a known gap in these copies; in checked studies unresolved V genes cover under half, and the rest lacks a known reason. That table supplies the V and J calls and clone size; D and trimming were determined from the DNA. This sample is represented by around 210,000 clones; roughly 85% of them were singletons. The ten largest clones take up roughly 5.3% of the sample.

The source material was peripheral blood. The chain was built from TRBV6-1 and TRBJ2-5; 8 bases in the junction line up with TRBD2. The TCR was taken from a man in his fifties or sixties with COVID-19, enrolled during active disease. The DNA sequence is given as TGTGCCAGCAGTGAATCTGCGGGGGGTCACCAAGAGACCCAGTACTTC. It codes for CASSESAGGHQETQYF.